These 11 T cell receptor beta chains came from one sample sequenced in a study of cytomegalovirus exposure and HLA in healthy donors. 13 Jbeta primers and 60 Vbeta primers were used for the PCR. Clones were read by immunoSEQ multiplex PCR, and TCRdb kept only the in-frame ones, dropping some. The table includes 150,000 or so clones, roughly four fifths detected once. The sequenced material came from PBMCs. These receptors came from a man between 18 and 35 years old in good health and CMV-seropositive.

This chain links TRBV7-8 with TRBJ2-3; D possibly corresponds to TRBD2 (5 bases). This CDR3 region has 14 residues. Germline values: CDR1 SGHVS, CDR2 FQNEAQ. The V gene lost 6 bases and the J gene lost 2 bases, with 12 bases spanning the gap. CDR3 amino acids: CASSSLSDTDTQYF. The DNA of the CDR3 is TGTGCCAGCAGTTCGCTTAGCGACACAGATACGCAGTATTTT.

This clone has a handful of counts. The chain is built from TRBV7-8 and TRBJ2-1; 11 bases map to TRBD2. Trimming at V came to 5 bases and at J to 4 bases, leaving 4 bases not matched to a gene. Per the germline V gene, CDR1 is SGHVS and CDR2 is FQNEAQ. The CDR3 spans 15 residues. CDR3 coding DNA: TGTGCCAGCAGCCCCGGGACTAGCGGATACAATGAGCAGTTCTTC. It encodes CASSPGTSGYNEQFF.

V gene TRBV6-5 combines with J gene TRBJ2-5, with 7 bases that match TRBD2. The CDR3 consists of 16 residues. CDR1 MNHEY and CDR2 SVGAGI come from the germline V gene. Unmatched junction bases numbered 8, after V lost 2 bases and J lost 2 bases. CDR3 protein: CASSYGLASGQETQYF. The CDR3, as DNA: TGTGCCAGCAGTTACGGTTTGGCTAGCGGACAAGAGACCCAGTACTTC.

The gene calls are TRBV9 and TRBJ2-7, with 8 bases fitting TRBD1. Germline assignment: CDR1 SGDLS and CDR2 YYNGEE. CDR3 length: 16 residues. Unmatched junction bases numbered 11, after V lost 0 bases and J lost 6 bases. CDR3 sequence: CASSVAGQALFSEQYF. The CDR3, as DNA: TGTGCCAGCAGCGTAGCGGGACAGGCCCTTTTTTCCGAGCAGTACTTC.

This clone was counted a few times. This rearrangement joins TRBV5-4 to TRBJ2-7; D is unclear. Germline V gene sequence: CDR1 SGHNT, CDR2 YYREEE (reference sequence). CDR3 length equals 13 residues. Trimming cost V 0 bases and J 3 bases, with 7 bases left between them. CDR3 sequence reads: CASSLGSDYEQYF. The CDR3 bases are TGTGCCAGCAGCTTGGGGTCAGACTACGAGCAGTACTTC.

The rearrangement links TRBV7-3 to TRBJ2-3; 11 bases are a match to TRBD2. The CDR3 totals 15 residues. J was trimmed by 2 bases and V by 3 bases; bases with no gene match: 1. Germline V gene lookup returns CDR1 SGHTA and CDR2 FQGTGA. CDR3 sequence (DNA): TGTGCCAGCAGCTTGGGACTAGCGGCCACAGATACGCAGTATTTT. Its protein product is CASSLGLAATDTQYF. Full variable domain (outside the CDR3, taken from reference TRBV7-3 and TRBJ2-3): GAGVSQTPSNKVTEKGKYVELRCDPISGHTALYWYRQSLGQGPEFLIYFQGTGAADDSGLPNDRFFAVRPEGSVSTLKIQRTERGDSAVYLCASSLGLAATDTQYFGPGTRLTVL.

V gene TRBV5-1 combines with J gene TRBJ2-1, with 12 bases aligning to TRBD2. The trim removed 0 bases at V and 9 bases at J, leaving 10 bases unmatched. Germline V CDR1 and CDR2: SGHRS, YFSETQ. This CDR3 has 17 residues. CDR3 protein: CASSLARQPGLAGEQFF. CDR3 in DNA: TGCGCCAGCAGCTTGGCCCGACAGCCGGGACTAGCGGGTGAGCAGTTCTTC.

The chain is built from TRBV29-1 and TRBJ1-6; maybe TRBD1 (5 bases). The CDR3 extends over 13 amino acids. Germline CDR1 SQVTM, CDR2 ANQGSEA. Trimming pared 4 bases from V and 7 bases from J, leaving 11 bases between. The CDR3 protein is CSVGEGRNSPLHF. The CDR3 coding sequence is TGCAGCGTTGGGGAGGGGAGAAATTCACCCCTCCACTTT.

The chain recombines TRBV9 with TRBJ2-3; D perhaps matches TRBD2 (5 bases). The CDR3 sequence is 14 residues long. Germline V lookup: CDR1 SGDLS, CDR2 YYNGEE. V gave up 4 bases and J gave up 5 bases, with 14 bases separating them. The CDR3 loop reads CASSPRGFIDTQYF. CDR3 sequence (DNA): TGTGCCAGCAGCCCTCGGGGTTTCATAGATACGCAGTATTTT. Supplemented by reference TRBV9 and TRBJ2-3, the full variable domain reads DSGVTQTPKHLITATGQRVTLRCSPRSGDLSVYWYQQSLDQGLQFLIQYYNGEERAKGNILERFSAQQFPDLHSELNLSSLELGDSALYFCASSPRGFIDTQYFGPGTRLTVL.

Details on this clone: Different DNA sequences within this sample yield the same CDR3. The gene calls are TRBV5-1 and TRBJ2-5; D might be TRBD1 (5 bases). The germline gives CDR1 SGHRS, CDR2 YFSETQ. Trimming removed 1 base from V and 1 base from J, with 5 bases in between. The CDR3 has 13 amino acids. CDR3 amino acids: CASSLRGQETQYF. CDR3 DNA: TGCGCCAGCAGCTTGAGGGGCCAAGAGACCCAGTACTTC.

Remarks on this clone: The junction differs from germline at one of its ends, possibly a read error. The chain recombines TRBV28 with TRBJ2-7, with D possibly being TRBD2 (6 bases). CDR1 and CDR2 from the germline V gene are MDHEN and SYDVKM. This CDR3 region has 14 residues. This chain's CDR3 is CATSRGGTRGEQYF. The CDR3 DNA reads TGTGCCACCAGTCGTGGGGGGACGCGGGGCGAGCAGTACTTC.